This T cell receptor beta chain was obtained from a study of control samples from healthy donors and cancer patients. The CDR3 is 15 residues long. Trimming took off 3 bases at V and 3 bases at J, with 15 bases between the two ends. The germline V gene encodes CDR1 KGHSH and CDR2 LQKENI. Produced via immunoSEQ multiplex PCR; TCRdb's table is partial and in-frame only. Counted here are about 95,000 clones, around four fifths occurring once; the ten biggest clones make up more than 15%. This receptor was obtained from a man aged 30 to 39 in good health. The chain has TRBV18 and TRBJ2-7; no clear D gene. The sample taken for sequencing was blood. CDR3 in amino acids: CASSPTARQVYEQYF. CDR3 DNA: TGTGCCAGCTCACCGACCGCGAGACAAGTCTACGAGCAGTACTTC.